The rows below give T cell receptor beta chains drawn from one sample of a study of identical twins. TCRdb reprocessed the 5' RACE reads via MiXCR and lists one record per CDR3 protein. The profile shows approximately 890,000 distinct CDR3 sequences, about 12% of them singletons. The data were also submitted as part of a second study, on yellow fever vaccine responses in identical twins.

Sequencing was done on a sample of PBMCs. Every receptor here comes from a woman aged 18-29 years in good health. CDR3s include the opening cysteine and the closing phenylalanine or tryptophan. The D gene is left open where the match is weak. Clone size appears in some rows only: once, few, many, or a class for an expanded clone.

j_call	clone_size	d_call	v_call	cdr3_aa	cdr3_nt
TRBJ2-7	NA	TRBD1	TRBV5-3	CARSEGTESSYEQYF	TGTGCCAGAAGCGAAGGGACAGAAAGCTCCTACGAGCAGTACTTC
TRBJ2-5	few	TRBD1	TRBV7-9	CASSTAGQGMETQYF	TGTGCCAGCAGCACCGCAGGACAGGGTATGGAGACCCAGTACTTC
TRBJ2-1	NA	NA	TRBV11-3	CANRVGCNEQFF	TGTGCCAACAGGGTGGGGTGCAATGAGCAGTTCTTC
TRBJ2-7	few	TRBD2	TRBV27	CASSTGTSGSVYEQYF	TGTGCCAGCAGTACAGGGACTAGCGGGAGTGTTTACGAGCAGTACTTC
TRBJ2-2	NA	NA	TRBV6-1	CATYGGNAGELFF	TGTGCCACCTACGGGGGAAACGCCGGGGAGCTGTTTTTT
TRBJ1-2	few	TRBD1	TRBV3-1	CASSRTGPSGYTF	TGTGCCAGCAGCCGGACAGGGCCGTCTGGCTACACCTTC
TRBJ2-1	few	TRBD1	TRBV20-1	CSATRDRSSYNEQFF	TGCAGTGCCACGAGGGACAGGAGCTCCTACAATGAGCAGTTCTTC
TRBJ2-7	many	NA	TRBV10-3	CAISEIEGSYEQYF	TGTGCCATCAGTGAAATCGAGGGAAGTTACGAGCAGTACTTC
TRBJ2-1	few	NA	TRBV20-1	CSAKRGLSSYNEQFF	TGCAGTGCCAAGAGGGGCCTGAGCTCCTACAATGAGCAGTTCTTC
TRBJ2-3	few	NA	TRBV13	CASSSPVGGPKTDTQYF	TGTGCCAGCAGCTCCCCGGTGGGGGGCCCGAAGACAGATACGCAGTATTTT
TRBJ2-3	NA	TRBD2	TRBV29-1	CSVEIGGGRSDTQYF	TGCAGCGTTGAGATTGGCGGGGGGCGCTCAGATACGCAGTATTTT
TRBJ2-2	NA	TRBD1	TRBV5-6	CASSAPGQGASGELFF	TGTGCCAGCAGCGCTCCGGGACAGGGGGCAAGCGGGGAGCTGTTTTTT
TRBJ1-6	few	TRBD1	TRBV11-2	CASSLSVGADRSSYNSPLHF	TGTGCCAGCAGCTTAAGTGTGGGGGCGGACAGGAGCTCCTATAATTCACCCCTCCACTTT
TRBJ2-1	many	TRBD2	TRBV27	CASSTLAGGEYNEQFF	TGTGCCAGCAGTACGTTAGCGGGTGGGGAGTACAATGAGCAGTTCTTC
TRBJ2-5	NA	TRBD1	TRBV13	CASSRRTGIFETQYF	TGTGCCAGCAGCCGCAGGACAGGGATCTTTGAGACCCAGTACTTC
TRBJ2-7	NA	TRBD2	TRBV20-1	CSALRLAGGPSEQYF	TGCAGTGCTTTAAGACTAGCGGGAGGGCCAAGCGAGCAGTACTTC
TRBJ2-7	NA	TRBD2	TRBV15	CATAEAGLASEQYF	TGTGCCACCGCGGAGGCGGGACTAGCTTCCGAGCAGTACTTC
TRBJ2-2	NA	TRBD2	TRBV11-2	CASSAHSGGGTGELFF	TGTGCCAGCAGCGCCCACAGCGGGGGCGGCACCGGGGAGCTGTTTTTT
TRBJ1-1	NA	NA	TRBV20-1	CSARRGSGTEAFF	TGCAGTGCTAGGCGAGGGTCCGGCACTGAAGCTTTCTTT
TRBJ1-5	NA	NA	TRBV10-3	CAISDSEYQPQHF	TGTGCCATCAGTGACTCCGAATATCAGCCCCAGCATTTT
TRBJ1-5	many	NA	TRBV7-2	CASSEDSAFNQPQHF	TGTGCCAGCAGCGAGGACAGTGCCTTCAATCAGCCCCAGCATTTT
TRBJ1-1	NA	NA	TRBV5-1	CASSLSQQGGTEAFF	TGCGCCAGCAGCTTGTCCCAACAGGGCGGTACTGAAGCTTTCTTT
TRBJ1-1	few	NA	TRBV5-6	CASSSWGGMNTEAFF	TGTGCCAGCTCGAGTTGGGGGGGGATGAACACTGAAGCTTTCTTT
TRBJ1-1	few	NA	TRBV3-1	CASSQERQQIWDTEAFF	TGTGCCAGCAGCCAAGAAAGACAGCAAATTTGGGACACTGAAGCTTTCTTT
TRBJ2-6	few	NA	TRBV29-1	CSVEDPARAGLSGANVLTF	TGCAGCGTTGAAGATCCGGCCCGGGCGGGCCTCTCTGGGGCCAACGTCCTGACTTTC
TRBJ2-6	once	TRBD1	TRBV20-1	CSATGRQGNVLTF	TGCAGTGCTACTGGGAGACAGGGGAACGTCCTGACTTTC
TRBJ2-3	many	NA	TRBV12-3/TRBV12-4	CASSLVSRLHTDTQYF	TGTGCCAGCAGTTTAGTTAGTCGGCTTCACACAGATACGCAGTATTTT
TRBJ2-3	few	TRBD2	TRBV29-1	CSVETSGGTDTQYF	TGCAGCGTTGAGACTAGCGGGGGCACAGATACGCAGTATTTT
TRBJ2-1	few	TRBD1	TRBV29-1	CSVEDGRTGGNNEQFF	TGCAGCGTTGAAGATGGGAGGACAGGGGGTAACAATGAGCAGTTCTTC
TRBJ1-2	many	NA	TRBV7-9	CASSLHRWANYGYTF	TGTGCCAGCAGCTTACACAGGTGGGCTAACTATGGCTACACCTTC
TRBJ1-6	few	NA	TRBV9	CASSVGQAYSPLHF	TGTGCCAGCAGCGTAGGGCAGGCGTATTCACCCCTCCACTTT
TRBJ2-6	NA	TRBD1	TRBV5-1	CASSFGTGGSSGANVLTF	TGCGCCAGCAGCTTCGGGACAGGGGGAAGCAGTGGGGCCAACGTCCTGACTTTC
TRBJ2-3	NA	NA	TRBV7-9	CASSAAEGRTDTQYF	TGTGCCAGCAGCGCCGCCGAGGGCCGCACAGATACGCAGTATTTT
TRBJ1-2	few	NA	TRBV29-1	CSVSGITSYGYTF	TGCAGCGTTTCCGGGATAACGAGTTATGGCTACACCTTC
TRBJ2-1	NA	TRBD2	TRBV9	CASSVALAGEVGNEQFF	TGTGCCAGCAGCGTAGCCTTAGCGGGAGAGGTGGGCAATGAGCAGTTCTTC
TRBJ2-1	NA	NA	TRBV5-1	CASSLGQGSLASYNEQFF	TGCGCCAGCAGCTTGGGGCAGGGTAGTTTAGCTTCCTACAATGAGCAGTTCTTC
TRBJ2-3	NA	TRBD2	TRBV5-1	CASSLAASGRSEDTQYF	TGCGCCAGCAGCTTGGCGGCTAGCGGGAGGAGTGAAGATACGCAGTATTTT
TRBJ2-5	NA	NA	TRBV10-3	CAISEGPRYGETQYF	TGTGCCATCAGTGAGGGGCCGAGGTACGGGGAGACCCAGTACTTC
TRBJ2-2	many	TRBD1	TRBV7-2	CASTQKGAMNTGELFF	TGTGCCAGCACTCAGAAGGGGGCCATGAACACCGGGGAGCTGTTTTTT
TRBJ2-1	few	TRBD2	TRBV4-1	CASSQVEAGGPGEQFF	TGCGCCAGCAGCCAAGTCGAAGCGGGAGGGCCGGGTGAGCAGTTCTTC
TRBJ2-1	few	TRBD2	TRBV27	CASRASGQNNEQFF	TGTGCCAGCAGGGCTAGCGGGCAGAACAATGAGCAGTTCTTC
TRBJ1-4	NA	NA	TRBV4-1	CASSRGNGPLDEKLFF	TGCGCCAGCAGCCGGGGGAACGGGCCACTTGATGAAAAACTGTTTTTT
TRBJ2-1	many	TRBD2	TRBV12-3/TRBV12-4	CASSLAGGNNEQFF	TGTGCCAGCAGCTTGGCGGGGGGGAACAATGAGCAGTTCTTC
TRBJ2-3	few	NA	TRBV5-1	CASSLGFGQVPWGTDTQYF	TGCGCCAGCAGCTTGGGATTCGGCCAGGTCCCCTGGGGCACAGATACGCAGTATTTT
TRBJ1-1	NA	TRBD1	TRBV3-1	CASSQDARGPTEAFF	TGTGCCAGCAGCCAAGATGCCAGGGGGCCCACTGAAGCTTTCTTT
TRBJ2-7	NA	TRBD1	TRBV6-5	CASSYPPGTGGYEQYF	TGTGCCAGCAGTTACCCCCCCGGGACAGGGGGCTACGAGCAGTACTTC
TRBJ1-1	many	NA	TRBV5-1	CASSLLLDTEAFF	TGCGCCAGCAGCTTGCTATTGGACACTGAAGCTTTCTTT
TRBJ2-1	many	TRBD2	TRBV7-3	CASSLTVGGPVEQFF	TGTGCCAGCAGCTTAACTGTGGGAGGGCCTGTTGAGCAGTTCTTC
TRBJ2-1	few	NA	TRBV5-1	CASSLVGEPYNEQFF	TGCGCCAGCAGCTTGGTGGGGGAACCCTACAATGAGCAGTTCTTC
TRBJ1-4	few	TRBD1	TRBV6-5	CASSSTGIGKLFF	TGTGCCAGCAGTTCGACAGGGATTGGGAAACTGTTTTTT